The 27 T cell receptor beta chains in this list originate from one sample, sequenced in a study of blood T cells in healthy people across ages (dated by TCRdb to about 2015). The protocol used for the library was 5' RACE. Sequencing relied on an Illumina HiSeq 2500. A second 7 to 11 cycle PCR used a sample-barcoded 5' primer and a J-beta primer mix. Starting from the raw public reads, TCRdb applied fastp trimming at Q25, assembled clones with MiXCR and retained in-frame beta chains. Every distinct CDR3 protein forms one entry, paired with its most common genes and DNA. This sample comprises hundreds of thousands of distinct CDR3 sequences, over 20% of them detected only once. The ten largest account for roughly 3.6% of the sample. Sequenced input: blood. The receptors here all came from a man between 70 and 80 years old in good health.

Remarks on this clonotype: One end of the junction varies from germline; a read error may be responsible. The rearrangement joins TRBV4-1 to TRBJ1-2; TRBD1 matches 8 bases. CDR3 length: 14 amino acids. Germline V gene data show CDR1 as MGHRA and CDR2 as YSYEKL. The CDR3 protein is CASSQPGGGHGCTF. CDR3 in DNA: TGCGCCAGCAGCCAACCAGGGGGCGGTCATGGCTGCACCTTC.

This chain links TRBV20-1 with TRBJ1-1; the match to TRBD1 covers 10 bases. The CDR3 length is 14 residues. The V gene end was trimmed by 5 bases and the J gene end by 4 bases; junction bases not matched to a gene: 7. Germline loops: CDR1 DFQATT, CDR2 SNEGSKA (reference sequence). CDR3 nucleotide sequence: TGCAGTGCTGGGACAGGGGTTGGAAGCACTGAAGCTTTCTTT. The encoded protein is CSAGTGVGSTEAFF.

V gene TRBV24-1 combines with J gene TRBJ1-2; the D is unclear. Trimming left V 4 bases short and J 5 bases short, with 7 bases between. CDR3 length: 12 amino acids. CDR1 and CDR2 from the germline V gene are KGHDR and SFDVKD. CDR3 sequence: CATSDSLYGYTF. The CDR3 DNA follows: TGTGCCACCAGTGACTCACTATATGGCTACACCTTC.

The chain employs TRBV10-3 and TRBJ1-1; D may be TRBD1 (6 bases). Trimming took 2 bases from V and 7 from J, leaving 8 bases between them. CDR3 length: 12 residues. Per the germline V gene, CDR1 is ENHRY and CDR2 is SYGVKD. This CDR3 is CAISEGQFEAFF. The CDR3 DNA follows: TGTGCCATCAGTGAGGGACAGTTTGAAGCTTTCTTT.

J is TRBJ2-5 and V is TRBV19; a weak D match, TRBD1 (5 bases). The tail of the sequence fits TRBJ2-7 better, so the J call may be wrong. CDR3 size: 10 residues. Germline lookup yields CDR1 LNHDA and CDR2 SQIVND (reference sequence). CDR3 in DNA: TGTGCGCTCCAGGGCTACGAGCAGTACTTC. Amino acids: CALQGYEQYF.

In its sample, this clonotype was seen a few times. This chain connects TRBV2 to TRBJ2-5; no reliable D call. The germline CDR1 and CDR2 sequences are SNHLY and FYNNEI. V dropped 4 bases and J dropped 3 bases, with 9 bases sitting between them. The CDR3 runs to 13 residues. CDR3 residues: CASSVSHEETQYF. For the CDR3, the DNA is TGTGCCAGCAGTGTCAGCCACGAAGAGACCCAGTACTTC.

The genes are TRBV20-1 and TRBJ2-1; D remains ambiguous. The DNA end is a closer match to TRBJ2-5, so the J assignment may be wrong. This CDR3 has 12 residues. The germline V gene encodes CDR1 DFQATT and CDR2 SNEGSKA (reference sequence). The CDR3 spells CSSGVPRETQYF. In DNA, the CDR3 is TGCAGCAGTGGGGTACCTAGGGAGACCCAGTACTTC.

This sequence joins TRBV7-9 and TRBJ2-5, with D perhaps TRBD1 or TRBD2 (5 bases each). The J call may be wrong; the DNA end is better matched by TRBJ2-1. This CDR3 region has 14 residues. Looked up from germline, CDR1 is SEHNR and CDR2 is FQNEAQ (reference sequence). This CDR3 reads CASSRDPLGNEQFF. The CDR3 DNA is TGTGCCAGCAGTAGGGACCCTTTGGGAAATGAGCAGTTCTTC.

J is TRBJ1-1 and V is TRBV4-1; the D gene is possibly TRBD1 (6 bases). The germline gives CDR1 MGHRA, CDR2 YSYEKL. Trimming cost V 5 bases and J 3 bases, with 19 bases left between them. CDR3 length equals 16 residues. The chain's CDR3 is CASSAAIWTDHTEAFF. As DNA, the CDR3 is TGCGCCAGCAGCGCGGCCATCTGGACAGACCACACTGAAGCTTTCTTT.

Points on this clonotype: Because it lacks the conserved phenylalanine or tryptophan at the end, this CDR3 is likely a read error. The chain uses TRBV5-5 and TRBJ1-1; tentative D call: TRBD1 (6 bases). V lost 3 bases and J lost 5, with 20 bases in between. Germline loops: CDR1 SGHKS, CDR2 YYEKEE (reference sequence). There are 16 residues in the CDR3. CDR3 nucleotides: TGTGCCAGCAGCTCCCTCGGGGGAACAGGGAGGACTGAAGCTTTCCTT. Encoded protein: CASSSLGGTGRTEAFL.

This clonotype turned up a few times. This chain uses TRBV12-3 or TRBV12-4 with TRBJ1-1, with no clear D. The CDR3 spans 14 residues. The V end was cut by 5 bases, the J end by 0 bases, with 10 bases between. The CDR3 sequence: CASSPTTLNTEAFF. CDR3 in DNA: TGTGCCAGCAGTCCAACGACGCTGAACACTGAAGCTTTCTTT.

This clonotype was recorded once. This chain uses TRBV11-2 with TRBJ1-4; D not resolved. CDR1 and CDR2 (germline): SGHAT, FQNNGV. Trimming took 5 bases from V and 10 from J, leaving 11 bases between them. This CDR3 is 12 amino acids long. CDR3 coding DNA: TGTGCCAGCAGCGCTGGGTCGGGAAAACTGTTTTTT. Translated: CASSAGSGKLFF.

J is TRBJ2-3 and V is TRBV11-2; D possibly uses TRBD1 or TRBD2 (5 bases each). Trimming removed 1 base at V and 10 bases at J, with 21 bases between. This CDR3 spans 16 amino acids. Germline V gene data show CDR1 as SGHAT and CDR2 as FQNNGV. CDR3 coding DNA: TGTGCCAGCAGCTTAGGGGGAAACACATACGTGGGGGCGCAGTATTTT. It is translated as CASSLGGNTYVGAQYF.

CDR3 sequence reads: CATSGGFNEQFF. In nucleotides, the CDR3 is TGTGCCACCAGCGGCGGTTTCAATGAGCAGTTCTTC. This chain joins TRBV15 and TRBJ2-1; no clear D. Germline loops: CDR1 LNHNV, CDR2 YYDKDF (reference sequence). CDR3 size: 12 residues. Trimming removed 5 bases from V and 6 bases from J, with 8 bases in between.

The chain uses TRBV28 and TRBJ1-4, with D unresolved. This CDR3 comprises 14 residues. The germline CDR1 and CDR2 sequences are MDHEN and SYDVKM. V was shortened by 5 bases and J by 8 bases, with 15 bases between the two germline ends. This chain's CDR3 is CASSQTGFGEKLFF. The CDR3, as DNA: TGTGCCAGCAGTCAGACGGGTTTTGGAGAAAAACTGTTTTTT.

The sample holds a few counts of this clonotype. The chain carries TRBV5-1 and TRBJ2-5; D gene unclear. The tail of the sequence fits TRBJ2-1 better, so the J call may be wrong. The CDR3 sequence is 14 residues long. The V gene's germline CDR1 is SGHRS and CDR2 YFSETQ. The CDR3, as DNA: TGCGCCAGCAGCTTGGTAGTTCTGGGGAATGAGCAGTTCTTC. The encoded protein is CASSLVVLGNEQFF.

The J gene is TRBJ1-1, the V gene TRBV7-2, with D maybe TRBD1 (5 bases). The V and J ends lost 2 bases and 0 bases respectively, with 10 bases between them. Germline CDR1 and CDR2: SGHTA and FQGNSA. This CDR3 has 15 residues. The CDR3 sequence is CASSLNGALNTEAFF. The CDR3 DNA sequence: TGTGCCAGCAGCTTAAACGGGGCCCTGAACACTGAAGCTTTCTTT. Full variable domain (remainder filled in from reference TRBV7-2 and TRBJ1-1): GAGVSQSPSNKVTEKGKDVELRCDPISGHTALYWYRQSLGQGLEFLIYFQGNSAPDKSGLPSDRFSAERTGGSVSTLTIQRTQQEDSAVYLCASSLNGALNTEAFFGQGTRLTVV.

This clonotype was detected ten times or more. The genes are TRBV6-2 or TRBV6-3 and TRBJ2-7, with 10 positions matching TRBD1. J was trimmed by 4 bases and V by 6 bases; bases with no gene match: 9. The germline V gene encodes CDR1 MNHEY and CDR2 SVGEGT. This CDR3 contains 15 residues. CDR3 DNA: TGTGCCAGCAGCCACAACTGGGACAGGGGTTACGAGCAGTACTTC. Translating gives CASSHNWDRGYEQYF.

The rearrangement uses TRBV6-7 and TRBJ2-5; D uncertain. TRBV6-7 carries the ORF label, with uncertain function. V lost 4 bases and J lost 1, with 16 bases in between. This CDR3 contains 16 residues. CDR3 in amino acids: CASSSGRPTTQETQYF. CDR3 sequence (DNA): TGTGCCAGCAGTTCCGGGCGACCCACAACCCAAGAGACCCAGTACTTC.

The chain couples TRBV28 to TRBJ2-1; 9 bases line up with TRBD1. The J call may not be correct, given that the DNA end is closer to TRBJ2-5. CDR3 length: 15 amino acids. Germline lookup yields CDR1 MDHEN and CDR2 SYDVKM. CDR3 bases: TGTGCCAGCAGACCCCGGGACAGGGCCCCAGAGACCCAGTACTTC. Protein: CASRPRDRAPETQYF.

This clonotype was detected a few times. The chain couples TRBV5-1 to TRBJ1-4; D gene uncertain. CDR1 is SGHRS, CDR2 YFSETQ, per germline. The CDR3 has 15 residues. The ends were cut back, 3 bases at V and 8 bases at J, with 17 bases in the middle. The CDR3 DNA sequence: TGCGCCAGCAGCTGGACGGGGAGGAGGGAAGAAAAACTGTTTTTT. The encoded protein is CASSWTGRREEKLFF.

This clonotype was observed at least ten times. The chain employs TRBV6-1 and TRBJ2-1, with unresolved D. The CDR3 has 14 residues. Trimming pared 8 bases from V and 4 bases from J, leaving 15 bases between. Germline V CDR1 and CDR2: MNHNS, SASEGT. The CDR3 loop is CASRVEYQYNEQFF. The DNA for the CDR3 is TGTGCCAGCCGCGTTGAGTACCAATACAATGAGCAGTTCTTC.

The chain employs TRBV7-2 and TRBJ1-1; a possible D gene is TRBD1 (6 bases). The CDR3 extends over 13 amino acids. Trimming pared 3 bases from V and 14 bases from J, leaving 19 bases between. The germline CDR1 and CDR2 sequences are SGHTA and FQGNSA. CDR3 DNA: TGTGCCAGCAGCTTTTGGGACACGGGGATTGCCTTCTTT. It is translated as CASSFWDTGIAFF.

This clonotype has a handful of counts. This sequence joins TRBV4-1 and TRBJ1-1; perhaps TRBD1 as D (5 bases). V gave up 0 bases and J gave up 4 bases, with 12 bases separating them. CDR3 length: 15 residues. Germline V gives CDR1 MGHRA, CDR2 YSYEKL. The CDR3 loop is CASSQDQGYGTEAFF. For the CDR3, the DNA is TGCGCCAGCAGCCAAGATCAGGGTTATGGCACTGAAGCTTTCTTT.

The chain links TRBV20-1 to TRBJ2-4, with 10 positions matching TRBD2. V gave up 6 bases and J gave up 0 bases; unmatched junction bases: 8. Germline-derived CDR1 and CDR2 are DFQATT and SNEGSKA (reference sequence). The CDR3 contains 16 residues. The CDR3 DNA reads TGCAGTGCCCAAGCGGGAGGGACGGTAGCCAAAAACATTCAGTACTTC. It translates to CSAQAGGTVAKNIQYF.

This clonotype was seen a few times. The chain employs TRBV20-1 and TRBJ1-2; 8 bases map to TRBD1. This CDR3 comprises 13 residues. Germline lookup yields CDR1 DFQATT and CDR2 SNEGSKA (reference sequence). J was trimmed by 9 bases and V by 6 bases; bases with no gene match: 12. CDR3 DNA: TGCAGTGCAAATAACCAGGGGGCGCTCAGCTACACCTTC. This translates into CSANNQGALSYTF.

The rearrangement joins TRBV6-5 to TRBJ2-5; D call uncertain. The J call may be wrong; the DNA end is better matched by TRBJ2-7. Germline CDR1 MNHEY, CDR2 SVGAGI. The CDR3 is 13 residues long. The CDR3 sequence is CASKVDSSYEQYF. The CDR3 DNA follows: TGTGCCAGCAAGGTAGATAGCTCCTACGAGCAGTACTTC.